These 18 T cell receptor beta chains were all obtained from the same sample, sequenced in a study of CD8 T cells in Susac syndrome. When the RNA was reverse transcribed, random hexamers were used with an input of 0.5 to 1 ug. TCRdb ran MiXCR on the immunoSEQ multiplex PCR reads and lists one entry per CDR3 protein. The table has under 200,000 distinct CDR3 sequences, roughly 90% seen once. What was sequenced was CD4+ T cells from PBMCs. Receptor source: a human donor with Susac syndrome.

The rearrangement joins TRBV18 to TRBJ2-1; possible D gene TRBD1, 6 bases. Trimming took off 1 base at V and 7 bases at J, with 8 bases between the two ends. The CDR3 is made up of 13 amino acids. The germline V gene has CDR1 KGHSH and CDR2 LQKENI. This CDR3 reads CASSPQTGNEQFF. The CDR3 nucleotides are TGTGCCAGCTCACCACAGACAGGAAATGAGCAGTTCTTC.

The V gene is TRBV9, the J gene TRBJ2-1; D is perhaps TRBD1 or TRBD2 (5 bases each). Germline values: CDR1 SGDLS, CDR2 YYNGEE. V dropped 0 bases and J dropped 6 bases, with 10 bases sitting between them. The CDR3 extends over 14 amino acids. CDR3 DNA sequence: TGTGCCAGCAGCGTAGGGGGGAGAGGCAATGAGCAGTTCTTC. Translation gives CASSVGGRGNEQFF.

This clonotype was found once. The rearrangement uses TRBV11-2 and TRBJ2-1, with 10 bases aligning to TRBD2. The V and J ends lost 1 base and 6 bases, in that order; junction bases with no gene match: 9. This CDR3 comprises 17 residues. Germline lookup yields CDR1 SGHAT and CDR2 FQNNGV. The CDR3 reads CASSLGAGGPPANEQFF. CDR3 nucleotide sequence: TGTGCCAGCAGCTTAGGAGCGGGAGGGCCCCCCGCCAATGAGCAGTTCTTC.

The CDR3 loop is CAWSVGGGGFQETQYF. CDR3 nucleotide sequence: TGTGCCTGGAGTGTAGGAGGGGGTGGTTTTCAAGAGACCCAGTACTTC. The chain recombines TRBV30 with TRBJ2-5; D tentatively fits TRBD1 or TRBD2 (6 bases each). This CDR3 has 16 residues. Germline V lookup: CDR1 GTSNPN, CDR2 SVGIG (reference sequence). V was trimmed by 0 bases and J by 2 bases, leaving 16 bases between them.

V and J are TRBV5-1 and TRBJ2-5, with 15 bases lining up with TRBD2. Germline assignment: CDR1 SGHRS and CDR2 YFSETQ. V lost 6 bases and J lost 1; bases outside the gene matches: 7. This CDR3 is built from 17 residues. The CDR3 DNA is TGCGCCAGCAATGCCGGGACTAGCGGGAGGCTCCAAGAGACCCAGTACTTC. It is translated as CASNAGTSGRLQETQYF.

The CDR3 coding sequence is TGCAGTGCTAGACCTTTACTAGCGGGAGGGACCTACGAGCAGTACTTC. Its protein is CSARPLLAGGTYEQYF. The chain couples TRBV20-1 to TRBJ2-7; 13 bases are a match to TRBD2. The V gene end was trimmed by 2 bases and the J gene end by 2 bases; junction bases not matched to a gene: 6. The germline V gene encodes CDR1 DFQATT and CDR2 SNEGSKA (reference sequence). This CDR3 contains 16 residues.

The chain is built from TRBV6-5 and TRBJ1-5, with TRBD1 identical over 8 bases. Losses at the gene ends were 7 bases for V and 0 bases for J; bases not matched to a gene: 8. CDR3 length: 16 amino acids. The germline V gene has CDR1 MNHEY and CDR2 SVGAGI. For the CDR3, the DNA is TGTGCCAGCATTACTGGGACAGGTTATAGCAATCAGCCCCAGCATTTT. Translation: CASITGTGYSNQPQHF.

The CDR3 region has the DNA TGTGCCAGCAGCCTTCGCCGGGCCCCAACCCACGAGCAGTACTTC. Translating it yields CASSLRRAPTHEQYF. The genes are TRBV3-1 and TRBJ2-7; D is ambiguous. Germline V gives CDR1 LGHDT, CDR2 YNNKEL (reference sequence). The CDR3 totals 15 residues. V was shortened by 4 bases and J by 5 bases, with 18 bases between the two germline ends.

In this sample, this clonotype turned up a few times. V and J are TRBV11-2 and TRBJ2-5, with D perhaps TRBD1 (6 bases). This CDR3 comprises 14 residues. Looked up from germline, CDR1 is SGHAT and CDR2 is FQNNGV. The V end was cut by 6 bases, the J end by 1 base, with 12 bases between. CDR3 DNA sequence: TGTGCCAGCAGTCCCGACAGGAGCCAAGAGACCCAGTACTTC. Its protein is CASSPDRSQETQYF.

The chain links TRBV20-1 to TRBJ2-7; D may be TRBD1 or TRBD2 (5 bases each). CDR3 length equals 14 residues. The V end was cut by 3 bases, the J end by 0 bases, with 12 bases between. CDR1 DFQATT and CDR2 SNEGSKA come from the germline V gene (reference sequence). The CDR3 nucleotides read TGCAGTGCTAGTTTTGGGGGTGCCTCCTACGAGCAGTACTTC. This sequence encodes CSASFGGASYEQYF.

The chain carries TRBV11-2 and TRBJ1-2; TRBD1 is a possible D gene (6 bases). This CDR3 is 16 amino acids long. V was shortened by 5 bases and J by 3 bases, with 19 bases between the two germline ends. CDR1 and CDR2 from the germline V gene are SGHAT and FQNNGV. The CDR3 bases are TGTGCCAGCAGCACTGCCGGGACACGTTTGGACTATGGCTACACCTTC. Its protein is CASSTAGTRLDYGYTF.

CDR3 nucleotides: TGCAGCGTTGCGGGGTGGGGCTATGGCTACACCTTC. The encoded protein is CSVAGWGYGYTF. The chain couples TRBV29-1 to TRBJ1-2, with no clear D. Germline V gene sequence: CDR1 SQVTM, CDR2 ANQGSEA. This CDR3 is built from 12 residues. The ends were cut back, 4 bases at V and 4 bases at J, with 10 bases in the middle.

The chain has TRBV2 and TRBJ2-1, with 8 bases matching TRBD1. Trimming removed 11 bases from V and 0 bases from J; junction bases left unmatched: 9. The CDR3 contains 15 residues. From germline, CDR1 is SNHLY and CDR2 FYNNEI. CDR3 residues: CASANTGGSYNEQFF. In DNA form, the CDR3 reads TGTGCCTCTGCTAATACAGGGGGCTCCTACAATGAGCAGTTCTTC. Based on the CDR3 plus reference TRBV2 and TRBJ2-1, the full variable domain is EPEVTQTPSHQVTQMGQEVILRCVPISNHLYFYWYRQILGQKVEFLVSFYNNEISEKSEIFDDQFSVERPDGSNFTLKIRSTKLEDSAMYFCASANTGGSYNEQFFGPGTRLTVL.

The V gene is TRBV20-1, the J gene TRBJ1-2; unclear D gene. V dropped 3 bases and J dropped 1 base, with 3 bases sitting between them. CDR3 length equals 11 residues. CDR1 and CDR2 (germline): DFQATT, SNEGSKA (reference sequence). The CDR3 DNA reads as TGCAGTGCTAGTTATAACTATGGCTACACCTTC. Protein product: CSASYNYGYTF.

The chain recombines TRBV5-1 with TRBJ2-7; D is perhaps TRBD2 (7 bases). Germline CDR1 reads SGHRS; CDR2 reads YFSETQ. V lost 2 bases, J lost 2 bases, and 11 bases lay in between. There are 14 residues in the CDR3. DNA of the CDR3: TGCGCCAGCAGCTTAGGGGGAGGGCCCTACGAGCAGTACTTC. It is translated as CASSLGGGPYEQYF.

The chain uses TRBV4-1 and TRBJ2-1, with D possibly being TRBD2 (5 bases). This CDR3 is 17 amino acids long. The V gene lost 5 bases and the J gene lost 0 bases, with 17 bases spanning the gap. Germline CDR1 MGHRA, CDR2 YSYEKL. CDR3 sequence reads: CASSSQDRTSSYNEQFF. Here the CDR3 DNA reads TGCGCCAGCAGCTCTCAGGACCGAACTAGCTCCTACAATGAGCAGTTCTTC.

The V and J genes are TRBV4-2 and TRBJ2-3; TRBD2 aligns across 7 bases. The germline CDR1 and CDR2 sequences are LGHNA and YNFKEQ. Trimming at V came to 0 bases and at J to 4 bases, leaving 4 bases not matched to a gene. This CDR3 spans 15 amino acids. CDR3 protein: CASSQDRLAADTQYF. DNA of the CDR3: TGTGCCAGCAGCCAAGATAGGCTAGCGGCAGATACGCAGTATTTT.

In this sample, this clonotype turned up a few times. V is TRBV5-1 and J is TRBJ1-1; 8 nucleotides line up with TRBD1. Per germline, CDR1 SGHRS and CDR2 YFSETQ. After removal of 4 bases from V and 10 bases from J, the junction contained 15 bases not matched to a gene. This CDR3 spans 15 amino acids. This CDR3 is CASSPRTGSIGGAFF. The CDR3 DNA sequence: TGCGCCAGCAGCCCCAGGACAGGGTCGATCGGTGGAGCTTTCTTT.